A single sample is the source of the 14 T cell receptor beta chains below, sequenced in a study of blood T cell repertoires in COVID-19. The protocol was immunoSEQ multiplex PCR, while the TCRdb copy is restricted to in-frame clones and leaves out a portion. The sample holds 100,000 or so clones, approximately 84% seen once. Sample: peripheral blood. These receptors originate from a human donor in a cohort sampled during active COVID-19.

The chain has TRBV5-4 and TRBJ2-3; TRBD2 agrees at 9 bases. This CDR3 has 14 residues. Germline CDR1 SGHNT, CDR2 YYREEE (reference sequence). The V gene end was trimmed by 5 bases and the J gene end by 3 bases; junction bases not matched to a gene: 4. The CDR3 reads CASRLSGGTDTQYF. CDR3 coding DNA: TGTGCCAGCAGGCTTAGCGGGGGTACAGATACGCAGTATTTT.

The chain joins TRBV2 to TRBJ2-1; 7 positions agree with TRBD1. The V gene end was trimmed by 10 bases and the J gene end by 1 base; junction bases not matched to a gene: 13. Germline V lookup: CDR1 SNHLY, CDR2 FYNNEI. The CDR3 covers 16 residues. The CDR3 spells CATAYDGRGSYNEQFF. As DNA, the CDR3 is TGTGCCACCGCCTACGACGGCAGGGGGTCCTACAATGAGCAGTTCTTC.

The chain has TRBV5-1 and TRBJ2-5, with 11 bases identical to TRBD2. The junction had 6 bases not matched to a gene; V was cut back by 0 bases and J by 5 bases. This CDR3 has 16 amino acids. Germline V gene sequence: CDR1 SGHRS, CDR2 YFSETQ. In nucleotides, the CDR3 is TGCGCCAGCAGCTTGGATGGGACTAGCGGCTGGGAGACCCAGTACTTC. Encoded protein: CASSLDGTSGWETQYF. The entire variable domain, with the rest obtained from reference TRBV5-1 and TRBJ2-5, is as follows: KAGVTQTPRYLIKTRGQQVTLSCSPISGHRSVSWYQQTPGQGLQFLFEYFSETQRNKGNFPGRFSGRQFSNSRSEMNVSTLELGDSALYLCASSLDGTSGWETQYFGPGTRLLVL.

V and J are TRBV4-1 and TRBJ2-1; 12 bases fit TRBD2. The CDR3 is made up of 16 amino acids. Germline assignment: CDR1 MGHRA and CDR2 YSYEKL. Trimming took 4 bases from V and 3 from J; bases not matched to a gene: 4. The DNA for the CDR3 is TGCGCCAGCAGCCTATCACTAGCGGGGGGCTACAATGAGCAGTTCTTC. Translated: CASSLSLAGGYNEQFF.

This clone was observed a few times. The rearrangement links TRBV15 to TRBJ2-6; D remains unclear. With 1 base removed from V and 0 bases from J, the gap between germline ends came to 7 bases. The CDR3 sequence is 16 residues long. The V gene's germline CDR1 is LNHNV and CDR2 YYDKDF (reference sequence). CDR3 sequence: CATSRGGRSGANVLTF. The CDR3 DNA follows: TGTGCCACCAGCAGAGGTGGGCGCTCTGGGGCCAACGTCCTGACTTTC.

This rearrangement joins TRBV28 to TRBJ1-6; D may be TRBD1 (6 bases). V dropped 4 bases and J dropped 4 bases, with 14 bases sitting between them. CDR3 length equals 16 residues. CDR1 MDHEN and CDR2 SYDVKM come from the germline V gene. CDR3: CASSSLKQGYNSPLHF. In DNA, the CDR3 is TGTGCCAGCAGTTCACTCAAACAGGGATATAATTCACCCCTCCACTTT.

CDR3: CASKLRTVDSVGANVLTF. The CDR3 bases are TGTGCCAGCAAATTACGGACAGTTGACTCTGTGGGGGCCAACGTCCTGACTTTC. The chain has TRBV27 and TRBJ2-6, with D perhaps TRBD1 (6 bases). V was pared by 7 bases and J by 4 bases, with 23 bases between. CDR3 size: 18 residues. CDR1 MNHEY and CDR2 SMNVEV come from the germline V gene (reference sequence).

The V gene is TRBV4-3, the J gene TRBJ2-7, with D possibly TRBD1 on 6 matching bases. Germline CDR1 reads LGHNA; CDR2 reads YSLEER. The CDR3 covers 17 residues. Trimming stripped 0 bases from V and 3 bases from J, with 18 bases between. The CDR3 sequence is CASSQEWVTGNGYEQYF. CDR3 DNA: TGCGCCAGCAGCCAAGAGTGGGTGACAGGCAATGGCTACGAGCAGTACTTC.

The chain employs TRBV19 and TRBJ1-5; D is unresolved. This CDR3 region has 15 residues. The ends were cut back, 7 bases at V and 1 base at J, with 14 bases in the middle. Germline loops: CDR1 LNHDA, CDR2 SQIVND (reference sequence). CDR3 in amino acids: CASKYTSGSNQPQHF. Here the CDR3 DNA reads TGTGCCAGTAAGTACACCTCCGGGAGCAATCAGCCCCAGCATTTT.

The rearrangement uses TRBV6-5 and TRBJ1-2; TRBD1 aligns across 7 bases. The V and J ends lost 8 bases and 2 bases, in that order; junction bases with no gene match: 8. Germline V gene data show CDR1 as MNHEY and CDR2 as SVGAGI. This CDR3 region has 14 residues. The CDR3 spells CASGNRGTNYGYTF. The CDR3 nucleotides are TGTGCCAGCGGAAACAGGGGCACGAACTATGGCTACACCTTC.

This sequence joins TRBV5-1 and TRBJ2-7, with 10 bases that match TRBD2. J was trimmed by 5 bases and V by 5 bases; bases with no gene match: 22. The V gene's germline CDR1 is SGHRS and CDR2 YFSETQ. The CDR3 consists of 19 residues. The CDR3 coding sequence is TGCGCCAGCAGTTACTACTCAGCGGGAGGGCAGGGAGGAGTAAACGAGCAGTACTTC. The encoded protein is CASSYYSAGGQGGVNEQYF.

V gene TRBV6-5 combines with J gene TRBJ1-1; weak D call: TRBD1 (5 bases). V gave up 6 bases and J gave up 5 bases, with 19 bases separating them. Germline loops: CDR1 MNHEY, CDR2 SVGAGI. The CDR3 is 15 amino acids. CDR3: CASSDDPRGRTEAFF. The DNA of the CDR3 is TGTGCCAGCAGCGACGACCCACGGGGGAGGACTGAAGCTTTCTTT.

The genes are TRBV12-3 or TRBV12-4 and TRBJ1-1; D is possibly TRBD1 (5 bases). CDR3 length: 13 residues. V was cut by 4 bases and J by 1 base, with 7 bases left in between. The CDR3 region has the DNA TGTGCCAGCAGTTCCGACAGGAACACTGAAGCTTTCTTT. This encodes CASSSDRNTEAFF.

The chain is built from TRBV10-1 and TRBJ1-6; D gene ambiguous. The CDR3 loop spans 10 amino acids. V lost 11 bases, J lost 14 bases, and 13 bases lay in between. CDR1 and CDR2 from the germline V gene are WNHNN and SYGVQD (reference sequence). This CDR3 reads CARGRLALHF. The CDR3, as DNA: TGCGCCCGCGGGCGTTTGGCCCTCCACTTT.